The clone carrying this T cell receptor beta chain appeared many times. Its cognate antigen is unknown. The sample comes from a study of Graves' ophthalmopathy and Graves' hyperthyroidism. If patients had other autoimmune diseases, uncontrolled infections, pregnancy or lactation, they were excluded. Broader study findings: With a specificity of 72.22% and a sensitivity of around 71%, the model predicted ophthalmopathy progression. Blood shared most expanded thyroid clonotypes above 0.001 frequency.

RNA served as the template for amplifying TCR beta CDR3 regions. An initial RT-PCR round employing HTBI primers preceded a second-round multiplex PCR. From the multiplex PCR reads, TCRdb called clonotypes with MiXCR, one entry per CDR3 protein. Of around 1,200,000 distinct CDR3 sequences in the sample, roughly two fifths are singletons; the top ten hold approximately 10%. The specimen sequenced was peripheral blood or thyroid tissue (not recorded which). This sequence originates from an adult man with Graves' hyperthyroidism.

The CDR3 sequence is CASSLGEAGGELFF. CDR3 DNA sequence: TGTGCCAGCAGCTTGGGGGAAGCCGGCGGGGAGCTGTTTTTT. This chain links TRBV5-8 with TRBJ2-2; D call uncertain. V lost 0 bases to trimming and J lost 7 bases, with 10 bases between them. The CDR3 sequence is 14 residues long. From germline, CDR1 is SGHTS and CDR2 YDEGEE.